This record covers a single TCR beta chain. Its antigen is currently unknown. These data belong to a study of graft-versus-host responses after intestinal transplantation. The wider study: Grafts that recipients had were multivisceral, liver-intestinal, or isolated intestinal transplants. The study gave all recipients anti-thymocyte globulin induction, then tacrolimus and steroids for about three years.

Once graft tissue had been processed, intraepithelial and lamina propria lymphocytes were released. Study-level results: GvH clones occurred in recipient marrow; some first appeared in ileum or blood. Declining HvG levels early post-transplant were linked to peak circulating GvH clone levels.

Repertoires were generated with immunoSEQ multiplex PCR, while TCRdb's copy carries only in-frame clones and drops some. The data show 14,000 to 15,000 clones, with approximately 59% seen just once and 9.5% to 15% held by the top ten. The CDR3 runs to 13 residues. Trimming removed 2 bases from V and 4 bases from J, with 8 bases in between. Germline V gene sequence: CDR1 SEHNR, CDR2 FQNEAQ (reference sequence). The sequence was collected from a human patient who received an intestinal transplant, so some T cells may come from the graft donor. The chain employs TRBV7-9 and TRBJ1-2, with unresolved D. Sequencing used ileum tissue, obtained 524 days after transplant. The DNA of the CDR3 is TGTGCCAGCAGCTTAACCCGAGGCTATGGCTACACCTTC. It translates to CASSLTRGYGYTF. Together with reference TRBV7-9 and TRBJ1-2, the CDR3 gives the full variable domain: DTGVSQNPRHKITKRGQNVTFRCDPISEHNRLYWYRQTLGQGPEFLTYFQNEAQLEKSRLLSDRFSAERPKGSFSTLEIQRTEQGDSAMYLCASSLTRGYGYTFGSGTRLTVV.